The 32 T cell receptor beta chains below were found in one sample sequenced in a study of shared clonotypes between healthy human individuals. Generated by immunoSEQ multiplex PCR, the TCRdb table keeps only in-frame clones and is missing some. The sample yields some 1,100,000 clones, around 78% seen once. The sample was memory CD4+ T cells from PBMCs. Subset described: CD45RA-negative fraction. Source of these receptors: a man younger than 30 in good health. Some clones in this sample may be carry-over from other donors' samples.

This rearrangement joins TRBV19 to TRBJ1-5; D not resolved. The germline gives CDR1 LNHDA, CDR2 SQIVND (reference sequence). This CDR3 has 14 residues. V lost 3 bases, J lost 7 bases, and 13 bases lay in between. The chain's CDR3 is CASSIATPTQPQHF. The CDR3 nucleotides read TGTGCCAGTAGTATCGCGACGCCTACCCAGCCCCAGCATTTT.

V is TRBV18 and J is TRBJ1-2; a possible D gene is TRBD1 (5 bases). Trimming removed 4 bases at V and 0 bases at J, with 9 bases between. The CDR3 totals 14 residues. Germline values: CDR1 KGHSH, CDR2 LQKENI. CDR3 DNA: TGTGCCAGCTCACGGGACGGTGCTAACTATGGCTACACCTTC. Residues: CASSRDGANYGYTF.

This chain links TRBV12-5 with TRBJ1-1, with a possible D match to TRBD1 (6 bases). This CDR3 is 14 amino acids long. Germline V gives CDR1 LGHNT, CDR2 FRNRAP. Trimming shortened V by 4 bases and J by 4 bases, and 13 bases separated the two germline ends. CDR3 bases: TGTGCTAGTGGTTCGGGGACATTTGGCACTGAAGCTTTCTTT. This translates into CASGSGTFGTEAFF. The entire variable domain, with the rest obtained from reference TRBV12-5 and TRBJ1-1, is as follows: DARVTQTPRHKVTEMGQEVTMRCQPILGHNTVFWYRQTMMQGLELLAYFRNRAPLDDSGMPKDRFSAEMPDATLATLKIQPSEPRDSAVYFCASGSGTFGTEAFFGQGTRLTVV.

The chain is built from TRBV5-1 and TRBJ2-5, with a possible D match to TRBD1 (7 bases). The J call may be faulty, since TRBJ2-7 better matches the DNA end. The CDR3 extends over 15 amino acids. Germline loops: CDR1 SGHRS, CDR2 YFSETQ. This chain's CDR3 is CASQTGAGSSYEQYF. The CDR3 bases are TGCGCCAGTCAAACAGGGGCCGGGAGCTCCTACGAGCAGTACTTC.

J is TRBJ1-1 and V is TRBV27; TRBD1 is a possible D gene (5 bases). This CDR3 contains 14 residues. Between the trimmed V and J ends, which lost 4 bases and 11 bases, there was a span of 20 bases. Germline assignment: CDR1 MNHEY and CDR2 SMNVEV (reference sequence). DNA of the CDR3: TGTGCCAGCAGTTGGCCGGGACTCCCCGAGAGGGCTTTCTTT. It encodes CASSWPGLPERAFF.

CDR3 region: CASSVGRLRTDTQYF. The CDR3 DNA is TGTGCCAGCAGCGTCGGGAGGCTGAGAACAGATACGCAGTATTTT. This chain uses TRBV9 with TRBJ2-3; 7 bases fit TRBD2. J was trimmed by 3 bases and V by 2 bases; bases with no gene match: 6. The CDR3 length is 15 residues. Germline CDR1 reads SGDLS; CDR2 reads YYNGEE. Complete variable domain (other parts from reference TRBV9 and TRBJ2-3): DSGVTQTPKHLITATGQRVTLRCSPRSGDLSVYWYQQSLDQGLQFLIQYYNGEERAKGNILERFSAQQFPDLHSELNLSSLELGDSALYFCASSVGRLRTDTQYFGPGTRLTVL.

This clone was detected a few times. The CDR3, as DNA: TGTGCCAGCAGCTTAGATCTAGCGGGAGTAAATACGCAGTATTTT. Its translation: CASSLDLAGVNTQYF. The chain couples TRBV7-8 to TRBJ2-3; 10 positions agree with TRBD2. Trimming at V came to 1 base and at J to 7 bases, leaving 5 bases not matched to a gene. This CDR3 has 15 residues. Germline assignment: CDR1 SGHVS and CDR2 FQNEAQ.

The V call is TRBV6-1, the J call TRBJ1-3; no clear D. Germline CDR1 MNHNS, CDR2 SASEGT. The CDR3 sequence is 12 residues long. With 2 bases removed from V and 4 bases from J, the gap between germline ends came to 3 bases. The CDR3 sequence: CASSEYGNTIYF. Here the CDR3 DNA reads TGTGCCAGCAGTGAATACGGAAACACCATATATTTT.

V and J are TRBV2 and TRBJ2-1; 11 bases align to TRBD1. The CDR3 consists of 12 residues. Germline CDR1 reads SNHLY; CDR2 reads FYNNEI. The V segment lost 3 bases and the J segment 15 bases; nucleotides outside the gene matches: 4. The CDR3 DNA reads TGTGCCAGCAGTGAGAAGGGGACAGGGGGGTTCTTC. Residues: CASSEKGTGGFF.

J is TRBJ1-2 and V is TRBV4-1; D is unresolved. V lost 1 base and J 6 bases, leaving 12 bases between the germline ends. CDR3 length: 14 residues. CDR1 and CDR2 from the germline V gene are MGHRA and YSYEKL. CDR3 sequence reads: CASSQGVGTHGYTF. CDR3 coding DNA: TGCGCCAGCAGCCAAGGGGTAGGTACCCATGGCTACACCTTC.

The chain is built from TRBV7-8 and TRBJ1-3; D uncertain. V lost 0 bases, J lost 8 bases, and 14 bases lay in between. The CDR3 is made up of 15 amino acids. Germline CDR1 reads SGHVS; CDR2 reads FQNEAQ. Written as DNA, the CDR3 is TGTGCCAGCAGCTTAGCGGGCAGTAAGGAGGACACCATATATTTT. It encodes CASSLAGSKEDTIYF.

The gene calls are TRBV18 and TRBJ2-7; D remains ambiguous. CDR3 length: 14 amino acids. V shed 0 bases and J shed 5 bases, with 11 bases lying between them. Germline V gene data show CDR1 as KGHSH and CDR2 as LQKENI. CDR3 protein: CASSPPSPRNEQYF. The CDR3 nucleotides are TGTGCCAGCTCACCACCTAGCCCGAGGAACGAGCAGTACTTC.

The CDR3 region has the DNA TGTGCCAGCAGGAGATACCAAGAGACCCAGTACTTC. Protein sequence: CASRRYQETQYF. This rearrangement joins TRBV2 to TRBJ2-5; no definite D call. CDR1 and CDR2 from the germline V gene are SNHLY and FYNNEI. Trimming shortened V by 6 bases and J by 0 bases, and 5 bases separated the two germline ends. The CDR3 runs 12 residues. Drawing the rest from reference TRBV2 and TRBJ2-5, the complete variable domain is EPEVTQTPSHQVTQMGQEVILRCVPISNHLYFYWYRQILGQKVEFLVSFYNNEISEKSEIFDDQFSVERPDGSNFTLKIRSTKLEDSAMYFCASRRYQETQYFGPGTRLLVL.

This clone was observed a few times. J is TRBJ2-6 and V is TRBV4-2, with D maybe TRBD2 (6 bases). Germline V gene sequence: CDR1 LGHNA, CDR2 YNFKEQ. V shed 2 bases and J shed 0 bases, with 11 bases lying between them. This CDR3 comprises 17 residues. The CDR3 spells CASSQWDSSSGANVLTF. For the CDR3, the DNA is TGTGCCAGCAGCCAATGGGACTCAAGCTCTGGGGCCAACGTCCTGACTTTC.

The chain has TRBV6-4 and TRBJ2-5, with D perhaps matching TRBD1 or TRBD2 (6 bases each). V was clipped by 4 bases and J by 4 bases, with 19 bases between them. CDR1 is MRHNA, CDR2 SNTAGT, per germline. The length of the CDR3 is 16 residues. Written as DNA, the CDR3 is TGTGCCAGCAGTGCCTCGAGCGGAGGGGGGCGAGAGACCCAGTACTTC. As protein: CASSASSGGGRETQYF.

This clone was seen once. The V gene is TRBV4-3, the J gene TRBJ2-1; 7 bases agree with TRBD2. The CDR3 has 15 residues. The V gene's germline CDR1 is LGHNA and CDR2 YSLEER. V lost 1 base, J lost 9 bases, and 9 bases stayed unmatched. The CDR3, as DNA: TGCGCCAGCAGCCAAGGGGCGCAGCGGGAAGGTGAGCAGTTCTTC. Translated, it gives CASSQGAQREGEQFF.

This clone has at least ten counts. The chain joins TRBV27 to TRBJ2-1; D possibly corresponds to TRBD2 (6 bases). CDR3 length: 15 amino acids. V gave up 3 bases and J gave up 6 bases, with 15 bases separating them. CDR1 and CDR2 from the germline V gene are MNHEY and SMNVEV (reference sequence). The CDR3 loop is CASSFSGIGFNEQFF. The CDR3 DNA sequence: TGTGCCAGCAGTTTTAGCGGAATCGGATTCAATGAGCAGTTCTTC.

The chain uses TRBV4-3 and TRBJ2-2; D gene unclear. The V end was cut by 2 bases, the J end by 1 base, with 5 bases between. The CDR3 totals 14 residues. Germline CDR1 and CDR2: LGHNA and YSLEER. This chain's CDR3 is CASSQSLNTGELFF. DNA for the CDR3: TGCGCCAGCAGCCAATCGTTGAACACCGGGGAGCTGTTTTTT.

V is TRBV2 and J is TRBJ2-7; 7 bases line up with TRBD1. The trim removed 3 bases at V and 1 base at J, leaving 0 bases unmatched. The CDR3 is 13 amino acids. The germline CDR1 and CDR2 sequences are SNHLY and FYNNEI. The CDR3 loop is CASSEDRSYEQYF. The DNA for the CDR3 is TGTGCCAGCAGTGAGGACAGGTCCTACGAGCAGTACTTC.

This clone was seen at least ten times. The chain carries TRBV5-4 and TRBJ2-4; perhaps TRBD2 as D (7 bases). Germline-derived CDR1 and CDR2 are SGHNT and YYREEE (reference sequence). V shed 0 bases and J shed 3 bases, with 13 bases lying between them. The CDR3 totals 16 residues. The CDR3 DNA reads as TGTGCCAGCAGCTTGGGCAGGGGCGGGGGCAAAAACATTCAGTACTTC. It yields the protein CASSLGRGGGKNIQYF.

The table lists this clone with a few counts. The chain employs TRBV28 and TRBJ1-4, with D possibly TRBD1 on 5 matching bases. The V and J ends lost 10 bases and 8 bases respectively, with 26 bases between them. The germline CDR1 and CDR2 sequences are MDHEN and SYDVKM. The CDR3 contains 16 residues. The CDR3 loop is CAIRPDGTAVREKLFF. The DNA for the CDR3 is TGTGCCATTCGACCTGACGGGACGGCCGTGCGCGAAAAACTGTTTTTT.

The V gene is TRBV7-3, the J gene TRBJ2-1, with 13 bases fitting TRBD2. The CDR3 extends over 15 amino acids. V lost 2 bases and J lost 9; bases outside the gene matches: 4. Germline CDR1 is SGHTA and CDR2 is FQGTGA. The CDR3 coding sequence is TGTGCCAGCAGCTTACGGGGACTAGCGGGAACTGAGCAGTTCTTC. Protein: CASSLRGLAGTEQFF.

The CDR3 sequence is CASRQGPTGNTIYF. CDR3 coding DNA: TGTGCCAGCAGACAGGGGCCGACTGGAAACACCATATATTTT. The genes are TRBV27 and TRBJ1-3; 7 nucleotides agree with TRBD1. Per germline, CDR1 MNHEY and CDR2 SMNVEV (reference sequence). Trimming cost V 6 bases and J 2 bases; bases outside gene matches: 4. The CDR3 totals 14 residues.

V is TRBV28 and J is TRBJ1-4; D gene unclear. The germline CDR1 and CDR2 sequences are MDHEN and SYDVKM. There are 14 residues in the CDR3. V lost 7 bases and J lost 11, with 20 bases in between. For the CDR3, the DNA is TGTGCCAGCAATTCCCGAGGACTACTCGGGAAACTGTTTTTT. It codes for CASNSRGLLGKLFF. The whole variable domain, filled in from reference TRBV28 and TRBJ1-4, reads DVKVTQSSRYLVKRTGEKVFLECVQDMDHENMFWYRQDPGLGLRLIYFSYDVKMKEKGDIPEGYSVSREKKERFSLILESASTNQTSMYLCASNSRGLLGKLFFGSGTQLSVL.

The CDR3 sequence is CASSQVSGRRLNTEAFF. The CDR3, as DNA: TGCGCCAGCAGCCAAGTTTCAGGACGCCGATTGAACACTGAAGCTTTCTTT. The chain recombines TRBV4-1 with TRBJ1-1; D ambiguous. Germline V CDR1 and CDR2: MGHRA, YSYEKL. There are 17 residues in the CDR3. The germline V and J ends were trimmed by 1 base and 0 bases, with 15 bases remaining between them.

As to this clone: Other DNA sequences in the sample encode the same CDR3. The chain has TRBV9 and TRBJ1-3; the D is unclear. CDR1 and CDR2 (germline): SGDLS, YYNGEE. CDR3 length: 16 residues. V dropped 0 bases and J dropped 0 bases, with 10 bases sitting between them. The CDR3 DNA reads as TGTGCCAGCAGCGTAGGGCAGTTAAACTCTGGAAACACCATATATTTT. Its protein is CASSVGQLNSGNTIYF.

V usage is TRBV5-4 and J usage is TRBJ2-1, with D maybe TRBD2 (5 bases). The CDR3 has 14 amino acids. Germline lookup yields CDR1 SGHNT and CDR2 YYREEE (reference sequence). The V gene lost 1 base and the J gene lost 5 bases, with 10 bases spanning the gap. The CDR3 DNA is TGTGCCAGCAGCTTGATTAGCGCAGACAATGAGCAGTTCTTC. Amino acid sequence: CASSLISADNEQFF.

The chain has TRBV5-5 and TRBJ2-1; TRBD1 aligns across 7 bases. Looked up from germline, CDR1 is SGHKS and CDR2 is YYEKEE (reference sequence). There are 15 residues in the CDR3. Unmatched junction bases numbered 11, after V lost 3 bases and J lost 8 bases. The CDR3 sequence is CASSSGQSEGYEQFF. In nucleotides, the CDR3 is TGTGCCAGCAGCTCGGGACAGAGTGAAGGCTATGAGCAGTTCTTC.

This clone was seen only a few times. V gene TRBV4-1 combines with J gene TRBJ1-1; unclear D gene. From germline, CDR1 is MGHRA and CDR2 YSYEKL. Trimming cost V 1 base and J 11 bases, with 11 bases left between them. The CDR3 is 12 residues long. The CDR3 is CASSQVGDMAFF. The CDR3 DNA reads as TGCGCCAGCAGCCAAGTCGGGGATATGGCTTTCTTT.

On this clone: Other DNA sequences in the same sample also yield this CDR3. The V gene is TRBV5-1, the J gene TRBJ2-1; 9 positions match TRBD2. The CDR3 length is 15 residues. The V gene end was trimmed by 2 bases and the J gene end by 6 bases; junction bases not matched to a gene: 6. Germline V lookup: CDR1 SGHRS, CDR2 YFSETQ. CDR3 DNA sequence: TGCGCCAGCAGCTTAGGGCTAGCGGGGAGCAATGAGCAGTTCTTC. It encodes CASSLGLAGSNEQFF.

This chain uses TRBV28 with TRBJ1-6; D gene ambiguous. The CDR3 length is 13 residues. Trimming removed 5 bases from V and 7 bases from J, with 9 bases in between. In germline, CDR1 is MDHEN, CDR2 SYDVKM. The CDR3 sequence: CASSPRRNSPLHF. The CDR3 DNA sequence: TGTGCCAGCAGTCCCCGAAGAAATTCACCCCTCCACTTT.

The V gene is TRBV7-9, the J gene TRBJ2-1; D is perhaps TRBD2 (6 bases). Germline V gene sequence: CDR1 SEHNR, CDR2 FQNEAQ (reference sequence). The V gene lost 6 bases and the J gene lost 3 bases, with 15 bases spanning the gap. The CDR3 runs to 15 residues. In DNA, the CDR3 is TGTGCCAGCAGTCTTAGCGGACCCGTCTACAATGAGCAGTTCTTC. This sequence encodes CASSLSGPVYNEQFF.